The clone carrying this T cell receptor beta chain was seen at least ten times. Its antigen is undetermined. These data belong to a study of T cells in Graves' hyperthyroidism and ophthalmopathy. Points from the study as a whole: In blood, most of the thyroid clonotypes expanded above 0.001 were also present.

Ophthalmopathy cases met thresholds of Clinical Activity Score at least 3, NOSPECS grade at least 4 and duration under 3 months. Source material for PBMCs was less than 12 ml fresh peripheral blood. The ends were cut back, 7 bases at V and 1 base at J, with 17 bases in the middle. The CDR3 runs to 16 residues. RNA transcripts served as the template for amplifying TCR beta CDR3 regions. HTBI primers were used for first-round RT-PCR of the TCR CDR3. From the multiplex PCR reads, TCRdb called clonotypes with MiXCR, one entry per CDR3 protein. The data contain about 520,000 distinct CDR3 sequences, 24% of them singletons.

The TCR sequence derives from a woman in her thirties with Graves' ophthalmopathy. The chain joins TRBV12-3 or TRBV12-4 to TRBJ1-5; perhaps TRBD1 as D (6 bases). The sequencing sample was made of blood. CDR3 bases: TGTGCCAGCACCAACCTCGGGACATTCAGCAATCAGCCCCAGCATTTT. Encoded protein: CASTNLGTFSNQPQHF.